A selection of T cell receptor beta chains follows, all from one sample in a study of shared clonotypes between healthy human individuals. The assay was immunoSEQ multiplex PCR, and TCRdb's table has in-frame clones only and misses some. The sample contains hundreds of thousands of clones, approximately 90% of which appear only once. The sequenced material came from naive CD8+ T cells sorted from blood. All receptors come from a man aged 25-40 years in good health. CDR3s include the opening cysteine and the closing phenylalanine or tryptophan. The order of the fields is D gene, J gene, clone size, V gene, CDR3 DNA, CDR3 protein. The D gene is left open where the match is weak. Expanded clones are given a class, and other clones once, few, many or no size at all.

D gene: TRBD1; J gene: TRBJ2-7; clone size: NA; V gene: TRBV25-1; CDR3 DNA: TGTGCCAGCAGTGCAGGACAGGGATACGAGCAGTACTTC; CDR3 protein: CASSAGQGYEQYF
D gene: TRBD1; J gene: TRBJ1-4; clone size: NA; V gene: TRBV6-5; CDR3 DNA: TGTGCCAGCAGTTACATGACAGGGAGTGAAAAACTGTTTTTT; CDR3 protein: CASSYMTGSEKLFF
D gene: NA; J gene: TRBJ2-5; clone size: NA; V gene: TRBV13; CDR3 DNA: TGTGCCAGCAGCTTACAGCAAGAGACCCAGTACTTC; CDR3 protein: CASSLQQETQYF
D gene: NA; J gene: TRBJ2-7; clone size: NA; V gene: TRBV27; CDR3 DNA: TGTGCCAGCAGTTTAGCCACGGGGATAATCTACGAGCAGTACTTC; CDR3 protein: CASSLATGIIYEQYF
D gene: NA; J gene: TRBJ2-7; clone size: NA; V gene: TRBV11-2; CDR3 DNA: TGTGCCAGCAGCTTAGTACCCTACTCCTACGAGCAGTACTTC; CDR3 protein: CASSLVPYSYEQYF
D gene: TRBD1; J gene: TRBJ2-7; clone size: NA; V gene: TRBV28; CDR3 DNA: TGTGCCAGCAGTTTACTCAGACAGGGGGACGAGCAGTACTTC; CDR3 protein: CASSLLRQGDEQYF
D gene: NA; J gene: TRBJ2-7; clone size: NA; V gene: TRBV9; CDR3 DNA: TGTGCCAGCAGCGGTAGTGTGGCGGCAGCCGAGAAGTACTTC; CDR3 protein: CASSGSVAAAEKYF
D gene: TRBD1; J gene: TRBJ2-7; clone size: few; V gene: TRBV6-1; CDR3 DNA: TGTGCCAGCAGTAAATACACAGGGGTCGAGCAGTACTTC; CDR3 protein: CASSKYTGVEQYF
D gene: NA; J gene: TRBJ2-3; clone size: NA; V gene: TRBV27; CDR3 DNA: TGTGCCAGCAGGGGATCGGCAGGGAGAATGGCAGATACGCAGTATTTT; CDR3 protein: CASRGSAGRMADTQYF
D gene: TRBD1; J gene: TRBJ1-1; clone size: NA; V gene: TRBV27; CDR3 DNA: TGTGCCAGCACCACAGGGGTGAACACTGAAGCTTTCTTT; CDR3 protein: CASTTGVNTEAFF
D gene: TRBD2; J gene: TRBJ2-3; clone size: NA; V gene: TRBV11-2; CDR3 DNA: TGTGCCAGCAGCCTCTCGACTAGCGGGACAGATACGCAGTATTTT; CDR3 protein: CASSLSTSGTDTQYF
D gene: TRBD1; J gene: TRBJ2-1; clone size: NA; V gene: TRBV30; CDR3 DNA: TGTGCCTGGGGAGCCGGGACAGGGATTACAAATGAGCAGTTCTTC; CDR3 protein: CAWGAGTGITNEQFF
D gene: NA; J gene: TRBJ1-2; clone size: NA; V gene: TRBV7-8; CDR3 DNA: TGTGCCAGCAGCTTAGTAGGGGACGACTATGGCTACACCTTC; CDR3 protein: CASSLVGDDYGYTF
D gene: NA; J gene: TRBJ2-7; clone size: NA; V gene: TRBV7-9; CDR3 DNA: TGTGCCAGCAGCCCCTACTCTACTATCAGCTACGAGCAGTACTTC; CDR3 protein: CASSPYSTISYEQYF
D gene: NA; J gene: TRBJ2-3; clone size: NA; V gene: TRBV20-1; CDR3 DNA: TGCAGTGTACCTAGCACAGATACGCAGTATTTT; CDR3 protein: CSVPSTDTQYF
D gene: NA; J gene: TRBJ1-3; clone size: NA; V gene: TRBV27; CDR3 DNA: TGTGCCAGCAGTTTCGGACCGGGAAACACCATATATTTT; CDR3 protein: CASSFGPGNTIYF
D gene: NA; J gene: TRBJ2-1; clone size: NA; V gene: TRBV7-9; CDR3 DNA: TGTGCCAGCAGCTTAGATCTGGGAGGGGGAAATGAGCAGTTCTTC; CDR3 protein: CASSLDLGGGNEQFF
D gene: TRBD2; J gene: TRBJ2-7; clone size: NA; V gene: TRBV14; CDR3 DNA: TGTGCCAGCAGCCAGGAAGCGGGAGCTTCGTTCCACGAGCAGTACTTC; CDR3 protein: CASSQEAGASFHEQYF
D gene: TRBD2; J gene: TRBJ2-7; clone size: NA; V gene: TRBV9; CDR3 DNA: TGTGCCAGCAGCGCGGGACTAGCGGGAGAGGGGCGCGAGCAGTACTTC; CDR3 protein: CASSAGLAGEGREQYF
D gene: TRBD2; J gene: TRBJ2-1; clone size: NA; V gene: TRBV6-4; CDR3 DNA: TGTGCCAGCAGTGACTTTAAAGGGACTATTGATGAGCAGTTCTTC; CDR3 protein: CASSDFKGTIDEQFF
D gene: TRBD1; J gene: TRBJ1-2; clone size: NA; V gene: TRBV4-1; CDR3 DNA: TGCGCCAGCAGCCTGGGACAGGCCTATGGCTACACCTTC; CDR3 protein: CASSLGQAYGYTF
D gene: NA; J gene: TRBJ2-7; clone size: NA; V gene: TRBV29-1; CDR3 DNA: TGCAGCGTTGAAAACCTCGGACTAGGGGGCTACGAGCAGTACTTC; CDR3 protein: CSVENLGLGGYEQYF
D gene: NA; J gene: TRBJ2-1; clone size: NA; V gene: TRBV6-5; CDR3 DNA: TGTGCCAGCAGTCCAGCACCCACCGATGAGCAGTTCTTC; CDR3 protein: CASSPAPTDEQFF
D gene: NA; J gene: TRBJ2-3; clone size: NA; V gene: TRBV29-1; CDR3 DNA: TGCAGCGTGCGAGTAATAGATACGCAGTATTTT; CDR3 protein: CSVRVIDTQYF
D gene: NA; J gene: TRBJ1-1; clone size: NA; V gene: TRBV25-1; CDR3 DNA: TGTGCCAGCAGTGAATCGTCGTTCAACCCGAACACTGAAGCTTTCTTT; CDR3 protein: CASSESSFNPNTEAFF
D gene: NA; J gene: TRBJ2-3; clone size: NA; V gene: TRBV18; CDR3 DNA: TGTGCCAGCTCACCGGGCGTGAGAGGCACAGATACGCAGTATTTT; CDR3 protein: CASSPGVRGTDTQYF
D gene: NA; J gene: TRBJ2-7; clone size: NA; V gene: TRBV10-2; CDR3 DNA: TGCGCCAGCAGTGTGGCTAGCGCTGGGGGCGAGCAGTACTTC; CDR3 protein: CASSVASAGGEQYF
D gene: NA; J gene: TRBJ2-1; clone size: NA; V gene: TRBV12-5; CDR3 DNA: TGTGCTAGTGGGAACCGACAGGGAGGCTACAATGAGCAGTTCTTC; CDR3 protein: CASGNRQGGYNEQFF
D gene: NA; J gene: TRBJ2-1; clone size: NA; V gene: TRBV9; CDR3 DNA: TGTGCCAGCAGCGTAGCCGGGAGTGGCAATGAGCAGTTCTTC; CDR3 protein: CASSVAGSGNEQFF
D gene: NA; J gene: TRBJ2-7; clone size: NA; V gene: TRBV7-6; CDR3 DNA: TGTGCCAGCAGCTTCGAGCTGACCTACGAGCAGTACTTC; CDR3 protein: CASSFELTYEQYF
D gene: NA; J gene: TRBJ2-7; clone size: NA; V gene: TRBV7-3; CDR3 DNA: TGTGCCAGCAGCCCGACAGGAGCCTACGAGCAGTACTTC; CDR3 protein: CASSPTGAYEQYF
D gene: NA; J gene: TRBJ2-2; clone size: NA; V gene: TRBV6-5; CDR3 DNA: TGTGCCAGCAGTTACTCAGGGGGGGACACCGGGGAGCTGTTTTTT; CDR3 protein: CASSYSGGDTGELFF
D gene: NA; J gene: TRBJ2-1; clone size: NA; V gene: TRBV2; CDR3 DNA: TGTGCCAGCAGGTCCCTGCCCGGGGAGCAGTTCTTC; CDR3 protein: CASRSLPGEQFF
D gene: TRBD1; J gene: TRBJ2-2; clone size: NA; V gene: TRBV27; CDR3 DNA: TGTGCCAGCAGTTTGGTTCAGGGGGCGGCCGGGGAGCTGTTTTTT; CDR3 protein: CASSLVQGAAGELFF
D gene: TRBD1; J gene: TRBJ2-2; clone size: NA; V gene: TRBV29-1; CDR3 DNA: TGCAGCGTTGAAGGCCCATTAGGGGGACAGGGAGTAGACACCGGGGAGCTGTTTTTT; CDR3 protein: CSVEGPLGGQGVDTGELFF
D gene: NA; J gene: TRBJ2-3; clone size: NA; V gene: TRBV2; CDR3 DNA: TGTGCCAGCAGTGGACCGCTCGGGAGCACAGATACGCAGTATTTT; CDR3 protein: CASSGPLGSTDTQYF
D gene: NA; J gene: TRBJ2-7; clone size: NA; V gene: TRBV7-9; CDR3 DNA: TGTGCCAGCAGCTGGCCGGCACCCGCCTACGAGCAGTACTTC; CDR3 protein: CASSWPAPAYEQYF
D gene: TRBD2; J gene: TRBJ2-1; clone size: NA; V gene: TRBV2; CDR3 DNA: TGTGCCAGCAGCGCAGGGACTAGCGTCACCTACAATGAGCAGTTCTTC; CDR3 protein: CASSAGTSVTYNEQFF
D gene: TRBD2; J gene: TRBJ2-7; clone size: few; V gene: TRBV7-9; CDR3 DNA: TGTGCCAGCAGCTTACGTACTAGCGGTCCTACCTACGAGCAGTACTTC; CDR3 protein: CASSLRTSGPTYEQYF
D gene: NA; J gene: TRBJ1-5; clone size: NA; V gene: TRBV28; CDR3 DNA: TGTGCCAGCAGTTTCAGGAGCCAGGGAAGCAATCAGCCCCAGCATTTT; CDR3 protein: CASSFRSQGSNQPQHF
D gene: TRBD1; J gene: TRBJ2-5; clone size: NA; V gene: TRBV15; CDR3 DNA: TGTGCCACCAGCGGATGGGACAGGGAAGACGGAGAGACCCAGTACTTC; CDR3 protein: CATSGWDREDGETQYF
D gene: TRBD2; J gene: TRBJ2-3; clone size: NA; V gene: TRBV4-1; CDR3 DNA: TGCGCCAGCAGCCAAGTACCTAGCGGGAGTCCGGATACGCAGTATTTT; CDR3 protein: CASSQVPSGSPDTQYF
D gene: NA; J gene: TRBJ2-7; clone size: NA; V gene: TRBV5-1; CDR3 DNA: TGCGCCAGCAGCTTGGGTCCAGTTACCTACGAGCAGTACTTC; CDR3 protein: CASSLGPVTYEQYF
D gene: TRBD2; J gene: TRBJ2-1; clone size: NA; V gene: TRBV27; CDR3 DNA: TGTGCCAGCAGCCCCCCGGGAGGACCTCGGGAGCAGTTCTTC; CDR3 protein: CASSPPGGPREQFF
D gene: TRBD2; J gene: TRBJ2-1; clone size: NA; V gene: TRBV5-6; CDR3 DNA: TGTGCCAGCAGCTTGGTTCTGGGAGGGGAGGAGCAGTTCTTC; CDR3 protein: CASSLVLGGEEQFF
D gene: TRBD1; J gene: TRBJ2-1; clone size: NA; V gene: TRBV7-9; CDR3 DNA: TGTGCCAGCAGCGTCCAACAGGGGGCTCCCTCCTACAATGAGCAGTTCTTC; CDR3 protein: CASSVQQGAPSYNEQFF